This TCR beta chain was identified during a study of human T cells and chemical hapten exposure. Across the study: Diagnoses of alopecia areata, totalis or universalis occurred in mostly female patients.

V was clipped by 6 bases and J by 6 bases, with 21 bases between them. The CDR3 runs to 15 residues. Germline lookup yields CDR1 DFQATT and CDR2 SNEGSKA (reference sequence). Note on this clonotype: Its cognate antigen is unknown.

Time point of the sample: patch test 3, about 24 weeks after DPC sensitization. Treatment reported: therapeutic diphenylcyclopropenone sensitization with weekly scalp DPC. TCRdb independently ran MiXCR on the RACE reads; one entry per CDR3 protein. This sample has approximately 72,000 distinct CDR3 sequences; 11% occur once, and the top ten carry approximately 1.5%. Study-wide findings and caveats: In comparison with controls, expanded TCRs gave rise to a significantly larger number of large CDR3 similarity clusters.

Source: whole blood, taken in connection with sensitization to the hapten diphenylcyclopropenone (DPC). J is TRBJ1-5 and V is TRBV20-1; D is ambiguous. The TCR comes from a woman between 45 and 60 years old with alopecia areata. Some clones in this sample may be carry-over from other donors' samples. The CDR3 is CSATKDPISGQPQHF. The CDR3, as DNA: TGCAGTGCCACCAAAGACCCAATCTCTGGTCAGCCCCAGCATTTT.